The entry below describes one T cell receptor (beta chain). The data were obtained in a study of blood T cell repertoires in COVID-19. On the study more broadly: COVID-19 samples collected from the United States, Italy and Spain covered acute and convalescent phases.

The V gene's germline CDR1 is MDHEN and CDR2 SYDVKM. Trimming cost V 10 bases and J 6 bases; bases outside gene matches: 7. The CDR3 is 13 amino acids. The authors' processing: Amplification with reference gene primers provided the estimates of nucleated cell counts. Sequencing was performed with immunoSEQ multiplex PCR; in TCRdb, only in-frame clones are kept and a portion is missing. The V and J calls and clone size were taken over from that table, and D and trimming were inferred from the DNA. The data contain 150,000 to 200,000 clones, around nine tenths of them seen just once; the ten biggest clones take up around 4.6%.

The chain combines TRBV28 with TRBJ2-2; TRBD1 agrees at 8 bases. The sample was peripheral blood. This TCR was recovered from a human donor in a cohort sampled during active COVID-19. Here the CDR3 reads CATVDRAAGELFF. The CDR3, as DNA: TGTGCCACCGTGGACAGGGCGGCCGGGGAGCTGTTTTTT.